This TCR beta chain is drawn from a study of T-cell memory formation after mild COVID-19. Worth noting for this clonotype: Its antigen remains unidentified.

With 7 bases removed from V and 7 bases from J, the gap between germline ends came to 16 bases. The germline CDR1 and CDR2 sequences are SQVTM and ANQGSEA. The CDR3 spans 13 residues. Amplification by 5'RACE using constant-segment primers produced TCR alpha and TCR beta cDNA libraries that carried sample barcodes and UMIs. TCRdb independently ran MiXCR on the 5' RACE reads; one entry per CDR3 protein. The repertoire has a few hundred thousand distinct CDR3 sequences, about 23% of them found once; the top ten carry roughly an eighth. Whole-study results and caveats: Clones that got smaller from day 15 to 85 had even CD4/CD8, while clones growing later tipped toward CD4+. Among contracting clones, CD4+ were mainly CM/EM and CD8+ enriched in EMRA.

The TCR sequence derives from an adult woman who had mild COVID-19 (a few samples of this study predate the infection). Cell type and time point are not known. Sequencing input: PBMCs or a T cell subset sorted from them (not recorded which). The chain recombines TRBV29-1 with TRBJ1-4, with a weak D call TRBD1 (5 bases). The CDR3 region has the DNA TGCAGCGCCAGGGACTCTTTGGGTGAAAAACTGTTTTTT. Encoded protein: CSARDSLGEKLFF.